This T cell receptor beta chain was found in a study of cytomegalovirus exposure and HLA in healthy donors. The wider study: The 130 or so validation repertoires used a platform that matched the one used for the roughly 700 first-cohort repertoires, as a later analysis reported.

TCRdb's copy holds only in-frame clones and misses some; the assay was immunoSEQ multiplex PCR. This table holds hundreds of thousands of clones, about nine tenths found once. Germline CDR1 reads MGHDK; CDR2 reads SYGVNS. This CDR3 has 15 residues. Trimming took 1 base from V and 6 from J; bases not matched to a gene: 6. In regard to this clone: Its antigen is as yet unknown.

Study-level results: Researchers catalogued some 160 TCR beta chains as cytomegalovirus-associated.

The V gene is TRBV25-1, the J gene TRBJ1-2, with 9 bases aligning to TRBD1. The sample was PBMCs. The sequence was collected from a woman younger than 35 in good health and CMV-seronegative. For the CDR3, the DNA is TGTGCCAGCAGTGAATCTACAGGGGGCGCGGATGGCTACACCTTC. It encodes CASSESTGGADGYTF.